This record looks at one T cell receptor (beta chain) sequence and its context. No antigen is known for it. This specimen belongs to a study of T cell responses to AZD1222 COVID-19 vaccine. Findings of the study overall: Nearly half of spike-specific TCRs reportedly target unmutated variant regions. CD4 TCRs linked to vaccination spanned spike, dominating at 160-218 and 743-854.

The CDR3 extends over 13 amino acids. The germline V gene has CDR1 SGDLS and CDR2 YYNGEE. Trimming stripped 1 base from V and 2 bases from J, with 5 bases between. Libraries were prepared by immunoSEQ multiplex PCR; TCRdb keeps only in-frame clonotypes and omits some of them. Here the sample spans 160,000 or so clones, approximately 89% being singletons. The specimen comprised peripheral blood, sampled on day 0 of AZD1222 vaccination. This TCR was sampled from an adult in good health. V usage is TRBV9 and J usage is TRBJ2-3; no definite D call. CDR3: CASSVLSTDTQYF. DNA for the CDR3: TGTGCCAGCAGCGTACTTTCCACAGATACGCAGTATTTT.